This T cell receptor (beta chain) was sequenced in a study of blood T cell repertoires in COVID-19. Overall study: COVID-19 samples, acute and convalescent, were from the United States, Italy and Spain.

Between the trimmed V and J ends, which lost 4 bases and 2 bases, there was a span of 8 bases. This CDR3 comprises 12 residues. Germline V gives CDR1 SQVTM, CDR2 ANQGSEA. Assay used: immunoSEQ multiplex PCR; TCRdb lists only in-frame clones, some missing. Seen here are 130,000 to 150,000 clones, 80% to 90% observed once, and the top ten hold approximately 8.4%. The chain combines TRBV29-1 with TRBJ1-1; D ambiguous. This receptor was taken from a human donor with acute or convalescent COVID-19. The donor label of this sample is uncertain. Sequencing input: peripheral blood. This CDR3 reads CSVVQPNTEAFF. CDR3 nucleotides: TGCAGCGTTGTACAACCCAACACTGAAGCTTTCTTT.